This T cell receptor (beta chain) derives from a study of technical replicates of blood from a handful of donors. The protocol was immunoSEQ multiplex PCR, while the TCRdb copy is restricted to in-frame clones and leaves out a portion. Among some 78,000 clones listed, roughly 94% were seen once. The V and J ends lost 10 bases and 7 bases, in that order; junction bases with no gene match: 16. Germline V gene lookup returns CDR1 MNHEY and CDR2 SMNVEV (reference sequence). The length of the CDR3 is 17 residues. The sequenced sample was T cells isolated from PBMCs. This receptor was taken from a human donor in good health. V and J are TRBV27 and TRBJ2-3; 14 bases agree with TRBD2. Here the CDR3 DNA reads TGTGCCACCTCACCCCCGAGACTAGCGGGGGGGCTTAATACGCAGTATTTT. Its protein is CATSPPRLAGGLNTQYF.